This T cell receptor beta chain is from a study of blood T cells in healthy people across ages. Study-wide results and caveats: Roughly linearly, TCR beta diversity per million T cells fell as age increased.

A sample-barcoded 5' primer and a J-beta primer mix were used in a second PCR of about 6 to 12 cycles. TCRdb redid the calling of the 5' RACE reads with MiXCR, one entry per CDR3 protein. The sample lists about a million distinct CDR3 sequences; around two fifths were seen once. About this clonotype itself: Its specificity is not known.

The CDR3 runs 14 residues. The germline gives CDR1 SNHLY, CDR2 FYNNEI. J gave up 11 bases and V 8 bases, and 16 bases lay outside the gene matches. Collection of roughly 9.6 milliliters of peripheral blood was performed for each donor. Extractions gave at least 5 micrograms of total RNA per sample. This receptor was obtained from a man between 18 and 29 years old in good health. V gene TRBV2 combines with J gene TRBJ2-5; 8 nucleotides line up with TRBD1. Source material: blood. CDR3 sequence: CASSTGQGRDEQYF. CDR3 sequence (DNA): TGTGCCAGCTCCACCGGACAGGGAAGGGATGAGCAGTACTTC.